This is a list of T cell receptor beta chains from one sample in a study of response to subunit inactivated influenza vaccine. One entry per CDR3 protein, called by TCRdb with MiXCR from the RT-PCR reads. Here the sample spans about 520,000 distinct CDR3 sequences, 25% being singletons. The material sequenced was CD4+ T cells sorted from PBMCs, taken more than 4 days after vaccination. These receptors all come from a man in his forties or fifties who received an inactivated influenza vaccine. Each CDR3 is given with its conserved first and last residue. The D gene is left open where the match is weak. Clone sizes are given selectively: once, few, many, or a class where the clone is expanded.

size,V,J,D,DNA,CDR3
few,TRBV7-3,TRBJ2-5,NA,TGTGCCAGCAGCTTTGGGTTAGGGGCTCAGGGAGAGACCCAGTACTTC,CASSFGLGAQGETQYF
NA,TRBV19,TRBJ2-2,NA,TGTGCCAGTAGTACCCTGACGCGCACCGGGGAGCTGTTTTTT,CASSTLTRTGELFF
once,TRBV7-2,TRBJ2-5,NA,TGTGCCAGCAGGATGGAGGAGACCCAGTACTTC,CASRMEETQYF
NA,TRBV9,TRBJ1-1,NA,TGCGCGAACGGGGGCATCCCGATAAACACTGAAGCTTTCTTT,CANGGIPINTEAFF
few,TRBV10-3,TRBJ2-5,TRBD1,TGTGCCATCAACCCTACGGGGGACAGGGGTACCCAGTACTTC,CAINPTGDRGTQYF
few,TRBV28,TRBJ2-6,NA,TGTGCCAGCAGGGAGGGGAACGGGGCCAACGTCCTGACTTTC,CASREGNGANVLTF
many,TRBV10-2,TRBJ2-7,TRBD2,TGCGCCAGCAGTGCAGCGGGAGCCTTGGGTTACGAGCAGTACTTC,CASSAAGALGYEQYF
few,TRBV12-3/TRBV12-4,TRBJ1-2,NA,TGTGCCAGCAGTTTAACCGGGTCGGAGGGCTACACCTTC,CASSLTGSEGYTF
NA,TRBV5-1,TRBJ2-7,TRBD1,TGCGCCAGCAGAACCTCCGGGACAGGGCTCGACGAGCAGTACTTC,CASRTSGTGLDEQYF
few,TRBV7-9,TRBJ2-4,TRBD1,TGTGCCAGCAGCTTAGAGGGACAGCTAGCCAAAAACATTCAGTACTTC,CASSLEGQLAKNIQYF
NA,TRBV7-2,TRBJ1-6,NA,TGTGCCAGCAGCTTAGATCTAGTGTCACCCCTCCACTTT,CASSLDLVSPLHF
few,TRBV28,TRBJ2-7,NA,TGTGCCAGCACTGGACTAAATCACTACGAGCAGTACTTC,CASTGLNHYEQYF
few,TRBV20-1,TRBJ2-4,NA,TGCAGTGCGAGAACCCGGGAGATTCAGTACTTC,CSARTREIQYF
few,TRBV5-4,TRBJ2-3,TRBD2,TGTGCCAGCAGCTTGGCCGGAGCGGGGTATGGAGATACGCAGTATTTT,CASSLAGAGYGDTQYF
NA,TRBV3-1,TRBJ2-1,TRBD2,TGTGCCAGCCAAGCGGGAATCAATGAGCAGTTCTTC,CASQAGINEQFF
few,TRBV10-3,TRBJ2-7,TRBD2,TGTGCCATCAGTGAGTCAGGCGGGAGGGCCTACGAGCAGTACTTC,CAISESGGRAYEQYF
few,TRBV5-1,TRBJ1-2,TRBD1,TGCGCCAGCAGCTTGCAGCAGGGGGCGCGGTATGGCTACACCTTC,CASSLQQGARYGYTF
NA,TRBV12-3/TRBV12-4,TRBJ2-7,TRBD2,TGTGCCAGCAGTCATCGGGGAGGGACCTACGAGCAGTACTTC,CASSHRGGTYEQYF
NA,TRBV20-1,TRBJ2-7,NA,TGCAGTGCTAGCTACGGGACCAACTACGAGCAGTACTTC,CSASYGTNYEQYF
NA,TRBV18,TRBJ2-3,TRBD2,TGTGCCAGCTCACCGAGGCCTAGCGGGATGAGCACAGATACGCAGTATTTT,CASSPRPSGMSTDTQYF
few,TRBV10-3,TRBJ2-1,NA,TGTGCCATCAGTGAGGCCCGACAGGGCTTGGGGAGGAATGAGCAGTTCTTC,CAISEARQGLGRNEQFF
few,TRBV5-1,TRBJ2-3,NA,TGCGCCAGCAGCTTGGCCCCTTCTAGCACAGATACGCAGTATTTT,CASSLAPSSTDTQYF
many,TRBV12-3/TRBV12-4,TRBJ2-1,NA,TGTGCCAGCAGTTTAGCGGGGGGGCGGTACAATGAGCAGTTCTTC,CASSLAGGRYNEQFF
NA,TRBV6-1,TRBJ2-1,TRBD2,TGTGCCAGCACCCGAGCAGCGGGAGGCGAGCAGTTCTTC,CASTRAAGGEQFF
NA,TRBV18,TRBJ2-3,TRBD1,TGTGCCAGCTCAATCGGACAGGGAAGCACAGATACGCAGTATTTT,CASSIGQGSTDTQYF
NA,TRBV6-2/TRBV6-3,TRBJ2-1,NA,TGTGCCAGCAGTCGCTCCCTGGGTGAGCAGTTCTTC,CASSRSLGEQFF
few,TRBV4-2,TRBJ1-6,NA,TGTGCCAGCAGCCAGAGAAGGACCATGGAATCACCCCTCCACTTT,CASSQRRTMESPLHF
once,TRBV28,TRBJ2-2,TRBD2,TGTGCCAGCAGACTCGGACTAGCGGACACCGGGGAGCTGTTTTTT,CASRLGLADTGELFF
once,TRBV30,TRBJ2-7,NA,TGTGCCTGGAGTCCCGTTGGTAGGGAGCAGTACTTC,CAWSPVGREQYF
few,TRBV24-1,TRBJ2-5,NA,TGTGCCACCAGTGATTTTACGGGGGCTGGAGAGACCCAGTACTTC,CATSDFTGAGETQYF
NA,TRBV6-1,TRBJ2-3,TRBD1,TGTGCCAGCACCACCCGGGACAGGGGTAATACGCAGTATTTT,CASTTRDRGNTQYF
NA,TRBV7-9,TRBJ1-3,NA,TGTGCCAGCAGCGCGACGGCTGGAAACACCATATATTTT,CASSATAGNTIYF
NA,TRBV29-1,TRBJ2-1,TRBD1,TGCAGCGTAAAAAACAGGGGGCATTCGAGTGAGCAGTTCTTC,CSVKNRGHSSEQFF
NA,TRBV5-8,TRBJ2-7,NA,TGTGCCAGCAGCCCCCCAACGAGGAGGGTTCTCGAGCAGTACTTC,CASSPPTRRVLEQYF
NA,TRBV2,TRBJ2-5,NA,TGTGCCACCTCAAGATCGGGTGCACAAGAGACCCAGTACTTC,CATSRSGAQETQYF
many,TRBV10-1,TRBJ2-2,TRBD1,TGCGCCAGCAGCGATGTGGGACAGGGGACCGGGGAGCTGTTTTTT,CASSDVGQGTGELFF
NA,TRBV20-1,TRBJ2-7,NA,TGCAGTGCTAGAGATCAACAGGGCTTCTACGAGCAGTACTTC,CSARDQQGFYEQYF
many,TRBV29-1,TRBJ2-7,TRBD1,TGCAGCGTAACCGGGACAGGGGGATTCTACGAGCAGTACTTC,CSVTGTGGFYEQYF
once,TRBV12-3/TRBV12-4,TRBJ2-1,NA,TGTGCCAGCAGTTCCAGGGAGAGGGTCTACAATGAGCAGTTCTTC,CASSSRERVYNEQFF
NA,TRBV7-6,TRBJ2-5,NA,TGTGCCAGCAGCTTAGTATCTGCCAGGGCAGAGACCCAGTACTTC,CASSLVSARAETQYF
few,TRBV29-1,TRBJ1-5,TRBD1,TGCAGCGTTGGACAGGGAACTAATAGCAATCAGCCCCAGCATTTT,CSVGQGTNSNQPQHF
few,TRBV18,TRBJ2-1,NA,TGTGCCAGCTCACCGTTACACAACAATGAGCAGTTCTTC,CASSPLHNNEQFF
few,TRBV5-1,TRBJ2-5,NA,TGCGCCAGCACTTACGACGGTACAGCAGAAGAGACCCAGTACTTC,CASTYDGTAEETQYF
few,TRBV4-1,TRBJ2-2,TRBD1,TGCGCCAGCAGCCAAGCGGACAGGAGCCCCCCCGGGGAGCTGTTTTTT,CASSQADRSPPGELFF
few,TRBV7-9,TRBJ2-7,TRBD1,TGTGCCAGCAGCTTAGGGGACAGGGTAGCCTACGAGCAGTACTTC,CASSLGDRVAYEQYF
few,TRBV3-1,TRBJ2-1,NA,TGTGCCAGCAGCCCCCCCGGGTCCTACAATGAGCAGTTCTTC,CASSPPGSYNEQFF
few,TRBV18,TRBJ1-4,NA,TGTGCCAGCTCACCCCCAGGGGCGGCTGAAAAACTGTTTTTT,CASSPPGAAEKLFF
few,TRBV20-1,TRBJ2-5,NA,TGCAGTGCCCAAGAGGGGGGGGAAGAGACCCAGTACTTC,CSAQEGGEETQYF
few,TRBV7-2,TRBJ1-1,NA,TGTGCCAGCAGCTTTAGTCGAGGGATCGGCACTGAAGCTTTCTTT,CASSFSRGIGTEAFF